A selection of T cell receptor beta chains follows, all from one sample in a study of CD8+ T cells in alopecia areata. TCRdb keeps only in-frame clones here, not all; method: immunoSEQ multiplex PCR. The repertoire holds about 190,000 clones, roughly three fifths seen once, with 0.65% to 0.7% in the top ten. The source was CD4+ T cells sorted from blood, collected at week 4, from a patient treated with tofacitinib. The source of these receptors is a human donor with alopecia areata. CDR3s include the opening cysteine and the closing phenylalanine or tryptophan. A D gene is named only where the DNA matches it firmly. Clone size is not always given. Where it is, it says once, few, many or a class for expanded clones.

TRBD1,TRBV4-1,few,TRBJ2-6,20,CASSDLQTGQVSSGANVLTF,TGCGCCAGCAGTGACCTGCAAACGGGACAGGTTAGTTCCGGGGCCAACGTCCTGACTTTC
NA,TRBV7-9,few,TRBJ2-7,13,CASSFRLAGQQYF,TGTGCCAGCAGCTTTCGGCTAGCCGGGCAGCAGTACTTC
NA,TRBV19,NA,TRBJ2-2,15,CASSIEGLTTGELFF,TGTGCCAGTAGTATAGAAGGGTTGACCACCGGGGAGCTGTTTTTT
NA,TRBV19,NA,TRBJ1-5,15,CASSIRRETNQPQHF,TGTGCCAGTAGTATCCGCCGGGAAACCAATCAGCCCCAGCATTTT
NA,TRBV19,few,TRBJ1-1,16,CASSGGQVGFNTEAFF,TGTGCCAGTAGTGGCGGGCAGGTGGGGTTTAACACTGAAGCTTTCTTT
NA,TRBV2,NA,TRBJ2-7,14,CASSDSDSSYEQYF,TGTGCCAGCAGTGACTCGGACAGTTCATACGAGCAGTACTTC
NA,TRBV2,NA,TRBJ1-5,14,CASSGLGGNQPQHF,TGTGCCAGCAGTGGACTGGGAGGGAATCAGCCCCAGCATTTT
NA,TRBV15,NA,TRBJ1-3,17,CATSVEDSNFSGNTIYF,TGTGCCACCAGCGTAGAGGACAGTAACTTCTCTGGAAACACCATATATTTT
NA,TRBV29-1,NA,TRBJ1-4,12,CSVVGLNEKLFF,TGCAGCGTTGTGGGACTGAATGAAAAACTGTTTTTT
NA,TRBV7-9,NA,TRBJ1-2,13,CASSSSANYGYTF,TGTGCCAGCAGCTCTTCCGCTAACTATGGCTACACCTTC
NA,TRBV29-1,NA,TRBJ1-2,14,CSVQNARANYGYTF,TGCAGCGTACAGAATGCCAGAGCTAACTATGGCTACACCTTC
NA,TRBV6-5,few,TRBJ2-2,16,CASSYVRGRGSGELFF,TGTGCCAGCAGTTATGTTAGGGGCCGTGGATCCGGGGAGCTGTTTTTT
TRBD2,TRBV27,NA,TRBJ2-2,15,CASRVTSGRAGELFF,TGTGCCAGCAGAGTGACTAGCGGGAGGGCCGGGGAGCTGTTTTTT
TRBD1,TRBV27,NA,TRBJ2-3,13,CASRANRDRTQYF,TGTGCCAGCAGAGCAAACCGGGACAGGACGCAGTATTTT
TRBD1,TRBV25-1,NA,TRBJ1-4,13,CASSEDRGQKLFF,TGTGCCAGCAGTGAGGACAGGGGTCAAAAACTGTTTTTT
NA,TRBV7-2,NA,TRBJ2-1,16,CASSVVGTNSYNEQFF,TGTGCCAGCAGCGTAGTCGGGACCAACTCCTACAATGAGCAGTTCTTC